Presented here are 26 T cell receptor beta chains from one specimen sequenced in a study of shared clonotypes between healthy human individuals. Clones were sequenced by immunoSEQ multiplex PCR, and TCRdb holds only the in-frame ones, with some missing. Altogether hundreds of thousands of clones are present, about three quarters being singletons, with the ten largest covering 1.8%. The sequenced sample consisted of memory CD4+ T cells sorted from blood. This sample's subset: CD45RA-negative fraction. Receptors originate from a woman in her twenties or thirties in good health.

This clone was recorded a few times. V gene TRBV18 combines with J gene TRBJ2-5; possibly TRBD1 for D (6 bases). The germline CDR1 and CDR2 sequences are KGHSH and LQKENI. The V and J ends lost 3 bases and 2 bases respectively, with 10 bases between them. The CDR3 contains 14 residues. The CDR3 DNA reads TGTGCCAGCTCACCGTGGGGGCCGCAAGAGACCCAGTACTTC. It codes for CASSPWGPQETQYF.

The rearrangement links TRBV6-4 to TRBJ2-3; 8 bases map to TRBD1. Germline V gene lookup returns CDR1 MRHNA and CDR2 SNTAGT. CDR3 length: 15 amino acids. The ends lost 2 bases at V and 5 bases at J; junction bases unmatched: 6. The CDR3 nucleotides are TGTGCCAGCAGTGACGGGTTACAGGGGGTAGATACGCAGTATTTT. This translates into CASSDGLQGVDTQYF.

The CDR3 region is CASSLGGLVPETQYF. The DNA for the CDR3 is TGTGCCAGCAGCTTGGGGGGTTTGGTCCCAGAGACCCAGTACTTC. The chain combines TRBV5-8 with TRBJ2-5; D ambiguous. V was shortened by 0 bases and J by 4 bases, with 13 bases between the two germline ends. The CDR3 is 15 residues long. Germline V gene data show CDR1 as SGHTS and CDR2 as YDEGEE.

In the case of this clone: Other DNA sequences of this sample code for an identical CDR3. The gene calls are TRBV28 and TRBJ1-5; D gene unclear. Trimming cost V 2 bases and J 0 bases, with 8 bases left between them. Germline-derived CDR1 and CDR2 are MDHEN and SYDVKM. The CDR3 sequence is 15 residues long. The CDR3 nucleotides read TGTGCCAGCAGTTTACCAAGGCATAGCAATCAGCCCCAGCATTTT. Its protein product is CASSLPRHSNQPQHF.

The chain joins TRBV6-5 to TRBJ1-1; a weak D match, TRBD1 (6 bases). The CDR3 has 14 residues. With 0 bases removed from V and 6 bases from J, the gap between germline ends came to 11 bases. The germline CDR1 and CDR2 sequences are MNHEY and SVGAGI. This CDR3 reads CASSYSRGLSEAFF. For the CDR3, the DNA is TGTGCCAGCAGTTACTCCAGGGGCCTCTCTGAAGCTTTCTTT.

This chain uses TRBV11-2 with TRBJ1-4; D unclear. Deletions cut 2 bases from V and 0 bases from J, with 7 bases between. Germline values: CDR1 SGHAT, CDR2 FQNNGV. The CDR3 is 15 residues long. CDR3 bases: TGTGCCAGCAGCTTAACCTCTCCAACTAATGAAAAACTGTTTTTT. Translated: CASSLTSPTNEKLFF.

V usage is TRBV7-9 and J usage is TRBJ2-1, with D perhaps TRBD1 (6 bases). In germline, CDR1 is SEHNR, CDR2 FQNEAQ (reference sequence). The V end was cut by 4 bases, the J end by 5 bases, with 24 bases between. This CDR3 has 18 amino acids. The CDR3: CASSSPQGYRSPHNEQFF. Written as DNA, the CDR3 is TGTGCCAGCAGCTCCCCACAGGGTTACCGATCCCCCCACAATGAGCAGTTCTTC. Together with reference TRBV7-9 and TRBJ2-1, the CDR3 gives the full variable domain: DTGVSQNPRHKITKRGQNVTFRCDPISEHNRLYWYRQTLGQGPEFLTYFQNEAQLEKSRLLSDRFSAERPKGSFSTLEIQRTEQGDSAMYLCASSSPQGYRSPHNEQFFGPGTRLTVL.

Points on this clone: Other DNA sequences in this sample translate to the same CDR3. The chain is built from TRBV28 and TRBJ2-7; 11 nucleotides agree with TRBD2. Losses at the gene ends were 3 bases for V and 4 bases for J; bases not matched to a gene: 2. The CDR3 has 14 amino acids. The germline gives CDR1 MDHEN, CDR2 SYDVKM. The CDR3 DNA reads TGTGCCAGCAGTTTTAGCGGGAGGGCGTACGAGCAGTACTTC. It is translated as CASSFSGRAYEQYF.

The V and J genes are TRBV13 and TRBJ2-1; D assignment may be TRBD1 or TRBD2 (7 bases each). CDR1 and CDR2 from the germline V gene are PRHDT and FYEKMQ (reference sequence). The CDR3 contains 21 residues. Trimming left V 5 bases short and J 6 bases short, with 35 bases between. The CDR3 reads CASSRRVGSLRGGQRSNEQFF. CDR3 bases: TGTGCCAGCAGCCGAAGAGTAGGTTCACTGAGGGGGGGACAGAGGAGCAATGAGCAGTTCTTC.

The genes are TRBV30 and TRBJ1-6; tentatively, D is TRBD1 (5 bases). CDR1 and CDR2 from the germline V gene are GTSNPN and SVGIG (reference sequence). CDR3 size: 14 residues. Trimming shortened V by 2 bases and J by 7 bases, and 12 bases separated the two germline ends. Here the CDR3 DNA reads TGTGCCTGGAGTCTCGGGGGTCGGAATTCACCCCTCCACTTT. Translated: CAWSLGGRNSPLHF. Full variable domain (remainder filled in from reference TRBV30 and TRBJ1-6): SQTIHQWPATLVQPVGSPLSLECTVEGTSNPNLYWYRQAAGRGLQLLFYSVGIGQISSEVPQNLSASRPQDRQFILSSKKLLLSDSGFYLCAWSLGGRNSPLHFGNGTRLTVT.

The CDR3 region is CASSLRLAGTDTQYF. The CDR3 bases are TGTGCCAGCAGCTTAAGACTAGCGGGAACAGATACGCAGTATTTT. V gene TRBV13 combines with J gene TRBJ2-3; TRBD2 agrees at 11 bases. Trimming took 2 bases from V and 3 from J; bases not matched to a gene: 1. CDR3 length equals 15 residues. Germline V gene sequence: CDR1 PRHDT, CDR2 FYEKMQ (reference sequence). The whole variable domain, filled in from reference TRBV13 and TRBJ2-3, reads AAGVIQSPRHLIKEKRETATLKCYPIPRHDTVYWYQQGPGQDPQFLISFYEKMQSDKGSIPDRFSAQQFSDYHSELNMSSLELGDSALYFCASSLRLAGTDTQYFGPGTRLTVL.

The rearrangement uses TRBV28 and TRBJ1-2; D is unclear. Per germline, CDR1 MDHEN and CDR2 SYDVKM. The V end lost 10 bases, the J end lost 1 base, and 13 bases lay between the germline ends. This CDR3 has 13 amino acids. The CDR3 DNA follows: TGTGCCATAGACACCGCGAATAACTATGGCTACACCTTC. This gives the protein CAIDTANNYGYTF.

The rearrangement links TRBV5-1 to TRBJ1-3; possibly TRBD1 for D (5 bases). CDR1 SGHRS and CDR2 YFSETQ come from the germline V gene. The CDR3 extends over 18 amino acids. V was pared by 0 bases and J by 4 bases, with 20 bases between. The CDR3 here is CASSLDKLGVLRGNTIYF. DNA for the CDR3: TGCGCCAGCAGCTTGGACAAATTGGGGGTACTGAGAGGAAACACCATATATTTT.

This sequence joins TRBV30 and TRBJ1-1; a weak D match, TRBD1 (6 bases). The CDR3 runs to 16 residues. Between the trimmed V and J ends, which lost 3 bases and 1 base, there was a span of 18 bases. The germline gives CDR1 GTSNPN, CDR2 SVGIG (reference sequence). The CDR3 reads CAWSDPQGLANTEAFF. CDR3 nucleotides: TGTGCCTGGAGCGACCCGCAGGGGCTTGCGAACACTGAAGCTTTCTTT.

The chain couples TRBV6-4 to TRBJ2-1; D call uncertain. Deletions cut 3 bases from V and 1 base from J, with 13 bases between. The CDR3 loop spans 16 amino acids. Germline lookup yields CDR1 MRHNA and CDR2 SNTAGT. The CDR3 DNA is TGTGCCAGCAGTGAACGGATGCTGAGGTCCTACAATGAGCAGTTCTTC. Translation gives CASSERMLRSYNEQFF.

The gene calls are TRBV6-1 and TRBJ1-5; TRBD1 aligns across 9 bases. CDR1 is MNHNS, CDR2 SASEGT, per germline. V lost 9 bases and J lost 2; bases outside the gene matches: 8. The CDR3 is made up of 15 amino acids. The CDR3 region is CASLGQGRGNQPQHF. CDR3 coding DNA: TGTGCCAGTCTGGGACAGGGAAGGGGCAATCAGCCCCAGCATTTT.

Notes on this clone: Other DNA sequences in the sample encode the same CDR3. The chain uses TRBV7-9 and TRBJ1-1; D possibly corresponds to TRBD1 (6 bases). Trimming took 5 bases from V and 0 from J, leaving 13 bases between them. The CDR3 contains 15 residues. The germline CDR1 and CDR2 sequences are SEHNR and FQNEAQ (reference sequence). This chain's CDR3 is CASSPRTELNTEAFF. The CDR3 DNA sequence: TGTGCCAGCAGCCCCCGGACAGAACTGAACACTGAAGCTTTCTTT.

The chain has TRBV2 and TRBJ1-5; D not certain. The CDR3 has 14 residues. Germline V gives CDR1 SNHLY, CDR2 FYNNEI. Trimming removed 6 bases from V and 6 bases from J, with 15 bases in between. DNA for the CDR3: TGTGCCAGCAGCGCCCTCGAGGTTGGTCAGCCCCAGCATTTT. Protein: CASSALEVGQPQHF.

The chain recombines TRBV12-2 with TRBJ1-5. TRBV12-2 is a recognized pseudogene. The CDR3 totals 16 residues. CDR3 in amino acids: CASRPPSGSSNQPQHF. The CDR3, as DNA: TGTGCAAGTCGCCCCCCGTCGGGCAGCTCCAATCAGCCCCAGCATTTT.

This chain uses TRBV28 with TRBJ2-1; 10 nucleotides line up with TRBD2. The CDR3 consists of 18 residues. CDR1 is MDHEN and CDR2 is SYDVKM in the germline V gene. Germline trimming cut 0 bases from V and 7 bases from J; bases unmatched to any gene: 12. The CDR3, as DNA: TGTGCCAGCAGTTTATGGTCTAGCGGGAGTAGAGCGGAAAATGAGCAGTTCTTC. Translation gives CASSLWSSGSRAENEQFF.

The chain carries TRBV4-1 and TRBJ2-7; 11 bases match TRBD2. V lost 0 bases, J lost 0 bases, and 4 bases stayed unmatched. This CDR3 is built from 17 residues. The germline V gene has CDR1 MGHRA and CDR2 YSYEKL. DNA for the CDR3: TGCGCCAGCAGCCAAGATCCCACTAGCGGGAGCTCCTACGAGCAGTACTTC. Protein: CASSQDPTSGSSYEQYF.

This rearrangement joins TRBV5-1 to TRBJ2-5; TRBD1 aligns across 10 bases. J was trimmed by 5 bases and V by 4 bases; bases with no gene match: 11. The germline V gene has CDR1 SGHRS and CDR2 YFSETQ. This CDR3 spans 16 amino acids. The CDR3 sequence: CASSLTGTGVFETQYF. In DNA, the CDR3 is TGCGCCAGCAGCCTAACCGGGACAGGGGTTTTCGAGACCCAGTACTTC.

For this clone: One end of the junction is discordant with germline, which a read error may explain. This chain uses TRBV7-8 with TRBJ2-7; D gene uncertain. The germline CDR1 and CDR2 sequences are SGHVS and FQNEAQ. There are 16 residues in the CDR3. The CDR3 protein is CASSIASRERTYEQYF. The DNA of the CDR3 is TGTGCCAGCAGCATAGCTAGTAGGGAAAGGACCTACGAGCAGTACTTC.

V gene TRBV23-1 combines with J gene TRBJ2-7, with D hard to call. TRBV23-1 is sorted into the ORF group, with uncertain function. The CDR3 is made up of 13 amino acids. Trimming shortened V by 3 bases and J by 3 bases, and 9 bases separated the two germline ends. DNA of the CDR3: TGCGCCAGCAGTCACCCGACGGACTACGAGCAGTACTTC. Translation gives CASSHPTDYEQYF.

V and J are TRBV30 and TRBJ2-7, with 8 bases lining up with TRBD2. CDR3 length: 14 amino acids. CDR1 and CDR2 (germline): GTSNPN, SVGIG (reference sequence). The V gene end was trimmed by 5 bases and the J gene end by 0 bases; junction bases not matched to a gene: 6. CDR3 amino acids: CAWAGGGSSYEQYF. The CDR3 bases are TGTGCCTGGGCCGGCGGGGGGTCCTCCTACGAGCAGTACTTC. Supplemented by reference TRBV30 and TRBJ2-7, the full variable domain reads SQTIHQWPATLVQPVGSPLSLECTVEGTSNPNLYWYRQAAGRGLQLLFYSVGIGQISSEVPQNLSASRPQDRQFILSSKKLLLSDSGFYLCAWAGGGSSYEQYFGPGTRLTVT.

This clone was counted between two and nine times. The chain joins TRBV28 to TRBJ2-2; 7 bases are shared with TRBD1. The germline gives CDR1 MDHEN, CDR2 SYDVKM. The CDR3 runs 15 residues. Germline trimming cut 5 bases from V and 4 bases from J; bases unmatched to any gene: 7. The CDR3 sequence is CASSRGQDLTGELFF. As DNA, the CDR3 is TGTGCCAGCAGTCGTGGACAGGACCTCACCGGGGAGCTGTTTTTT.